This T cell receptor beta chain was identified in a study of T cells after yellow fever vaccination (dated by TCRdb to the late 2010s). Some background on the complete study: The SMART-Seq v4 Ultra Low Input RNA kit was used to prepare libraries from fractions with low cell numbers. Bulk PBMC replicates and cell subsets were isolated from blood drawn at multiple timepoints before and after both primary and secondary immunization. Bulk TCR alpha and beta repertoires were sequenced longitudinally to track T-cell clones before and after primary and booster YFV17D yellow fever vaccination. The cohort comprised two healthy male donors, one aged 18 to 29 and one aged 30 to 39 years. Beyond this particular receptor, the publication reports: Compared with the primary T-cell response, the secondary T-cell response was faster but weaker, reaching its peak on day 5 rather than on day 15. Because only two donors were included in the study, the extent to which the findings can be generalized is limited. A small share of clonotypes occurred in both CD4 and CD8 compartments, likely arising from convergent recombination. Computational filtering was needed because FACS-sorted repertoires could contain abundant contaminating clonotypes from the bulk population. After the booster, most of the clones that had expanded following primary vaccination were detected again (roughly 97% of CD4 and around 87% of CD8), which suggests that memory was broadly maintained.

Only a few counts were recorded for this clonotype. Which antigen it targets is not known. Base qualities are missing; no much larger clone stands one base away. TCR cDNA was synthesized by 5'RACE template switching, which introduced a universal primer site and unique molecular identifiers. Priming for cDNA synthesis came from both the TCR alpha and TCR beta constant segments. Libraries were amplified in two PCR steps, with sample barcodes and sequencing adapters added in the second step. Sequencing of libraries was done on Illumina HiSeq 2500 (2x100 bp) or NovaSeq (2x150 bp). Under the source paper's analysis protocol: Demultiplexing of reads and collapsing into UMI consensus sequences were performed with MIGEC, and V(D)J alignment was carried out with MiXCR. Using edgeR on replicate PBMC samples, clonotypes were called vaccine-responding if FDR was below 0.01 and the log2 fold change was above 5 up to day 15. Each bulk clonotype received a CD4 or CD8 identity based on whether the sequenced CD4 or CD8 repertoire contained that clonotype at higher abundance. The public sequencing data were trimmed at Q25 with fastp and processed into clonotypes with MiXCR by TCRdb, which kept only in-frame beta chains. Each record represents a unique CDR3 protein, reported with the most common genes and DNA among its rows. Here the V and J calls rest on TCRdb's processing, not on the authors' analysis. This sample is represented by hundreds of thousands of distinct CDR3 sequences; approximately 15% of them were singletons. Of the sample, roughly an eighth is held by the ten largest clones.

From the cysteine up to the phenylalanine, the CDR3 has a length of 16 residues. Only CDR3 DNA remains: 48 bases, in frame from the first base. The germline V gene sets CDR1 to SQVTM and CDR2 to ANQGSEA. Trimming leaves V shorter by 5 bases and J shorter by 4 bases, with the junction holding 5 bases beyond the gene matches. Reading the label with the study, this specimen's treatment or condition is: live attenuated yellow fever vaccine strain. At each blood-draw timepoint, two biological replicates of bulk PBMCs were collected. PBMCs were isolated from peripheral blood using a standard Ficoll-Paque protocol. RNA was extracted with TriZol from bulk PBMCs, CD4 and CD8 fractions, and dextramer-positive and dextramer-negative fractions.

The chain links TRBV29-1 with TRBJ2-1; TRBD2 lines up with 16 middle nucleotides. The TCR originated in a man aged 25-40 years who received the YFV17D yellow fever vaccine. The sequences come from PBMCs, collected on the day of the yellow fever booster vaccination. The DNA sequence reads TGCAGCGTTTGGGGGACTAGCGGGGGGGAGTACAATGAGCAGTTCTTC. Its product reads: CSVWGTSGGEYNEQFF.